Below are 2 T cell receptor beta chains sequenced from a single sample in a study of T cell responses to AZD1222 COVID-19 vaccine. The assay was immunoSEQ multiplex PCR, and TCRdb's table has in-frame clones only and misses some. There are 86,000 or so clones in the sample; about 86% occur only once, and roughly 6% lies in the top ten. This material consisted of peripheral blood, taken 28 days after the second AZD1222 dose. All receptors derive from an adult who received the AZD1222 COVID-19 vaccine.

This clone showed up just a few times. The chain carries TRBV5-6 and TRBJ2-5; TRBD2 matches 13 bases. The V and J ends lost 4 bases and 3 bases, in that order; junction bases with no gene match: 9. The germline gives CDR1 SGHDT, CDR2 YYEEEE. This CDR3 has 17 amino acids. The CDR3 loop is CASSPGLAGVGEETQYF. The CDR3 DNA sequence: TGTGCCAGCAGCCCTGGACTAGCGGGAGTGGGTGAAGAGACCCAGTACTTC.

The chain links TRBV7-9 to TRBJ1-1; D possibly corresponds to TRBD1 (5 bases). Trimming removed 1 base from V and 3 bases from J, with 9 bases in between. Germline CDR1 reads SEHNR; CDR2 reads FQNEAQ (reference sequence). This CDR3 has 14 residues. The CDR3 nucleotides are TGTGCCAGCAGCTTAGGGCTGGGGGACACTGAAGCTTTCTTT. Its translation is CASSLGLGDTEAFF.